This T cell receptor (beta chain) originates from a study of blood T cell repertoires in COVID-19. Study summary: Material from acute and convalescent COVID-19 was sourced from the United States, Italy and Spain.

The study recruited people aged about 18 to 95 years across about two dozen US areas. This CDR3 has 17 residues. Germline CDR1 reads LNHDA; CDR2 reads SQIVND (reference sequence). The V and J ends lost 4 bases and 0 bases, in that order; junction bases with no gene match: 8. Original processing notes: Reference gene primer amplification gave estimated nucleated cell counts. Data came from immunoSEQ multiplex PCR; TCRdb stores just in-frame clones and leaves some out. That table gives V, J and clone size, and the DNA gave D and trimming. The repertoire holds about 210,000 clones, with about 86% as singletons.

V and J are TRBV19 and TRBJ1-5, with 8 positions matching TRBD1. The TCR sequence derives from a woman between 45 and 60 years old with acute COVID-19. Sequenced input: PBMCs or T cells enriched from blood (not recorded which). The CDR3 DNA follows: TGTGCCAGTAGTACTTCCGGGACAGGAAATAGCAATCAGCCCCAGCATTTT. Translation: CASSTSGTGNSNQPQHF.